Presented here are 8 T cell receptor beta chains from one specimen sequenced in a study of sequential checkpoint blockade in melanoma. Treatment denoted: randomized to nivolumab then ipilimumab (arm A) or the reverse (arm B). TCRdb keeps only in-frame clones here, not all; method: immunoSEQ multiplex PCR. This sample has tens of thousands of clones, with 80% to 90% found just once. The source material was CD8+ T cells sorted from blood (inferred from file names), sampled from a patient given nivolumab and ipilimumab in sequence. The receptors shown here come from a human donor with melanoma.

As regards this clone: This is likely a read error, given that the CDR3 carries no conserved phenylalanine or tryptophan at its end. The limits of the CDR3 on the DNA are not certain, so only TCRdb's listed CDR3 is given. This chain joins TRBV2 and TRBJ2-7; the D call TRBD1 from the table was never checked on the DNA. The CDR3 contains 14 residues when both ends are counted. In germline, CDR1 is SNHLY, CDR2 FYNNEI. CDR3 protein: CASSGPGHPPTSSP.

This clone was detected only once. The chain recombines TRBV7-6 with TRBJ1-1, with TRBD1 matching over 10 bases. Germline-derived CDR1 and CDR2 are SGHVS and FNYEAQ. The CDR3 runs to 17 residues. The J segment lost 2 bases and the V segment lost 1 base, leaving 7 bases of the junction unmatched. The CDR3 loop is CASSLGGQGIFNTEAFF. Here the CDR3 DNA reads TGTGCCAGCAGCTTAGGGGGACAGGGGATTTTCAACACTGAAGCTTTCTTT.

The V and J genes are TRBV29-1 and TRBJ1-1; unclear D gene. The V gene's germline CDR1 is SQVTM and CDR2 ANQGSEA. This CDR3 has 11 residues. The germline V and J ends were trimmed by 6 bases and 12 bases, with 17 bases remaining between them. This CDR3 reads CSVPQSARTFF. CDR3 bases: TGCAGCGTGCCCCAGTCAGCCAGGACTTTCTTT.

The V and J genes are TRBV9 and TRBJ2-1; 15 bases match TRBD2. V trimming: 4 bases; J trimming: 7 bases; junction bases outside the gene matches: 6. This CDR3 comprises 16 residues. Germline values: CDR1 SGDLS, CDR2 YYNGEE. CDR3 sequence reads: CASSLTGLAGGNEQFF. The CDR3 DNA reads TGTGCCAGCAGCCTTACGGGACTAGCGGGAGGTAATGAGCAGTTCTTC.

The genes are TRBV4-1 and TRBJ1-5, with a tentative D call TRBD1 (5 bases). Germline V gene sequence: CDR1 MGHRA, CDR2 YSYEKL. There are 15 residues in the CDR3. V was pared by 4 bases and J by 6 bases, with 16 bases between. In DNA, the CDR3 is TGCGCCAGCAGCCCTAACTCAGGGAATGGTCAGCCCCAGCATTTT. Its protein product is CASSPNSGNGQPQHF.

DNA for the CDR3: TGTGCCAGCAGATACACCGGGACAGGGGGACCTTTGGGAACCGGGGAGCTGTTTTTT. Protein: CASRYTGTGGPLGTGELFF. The rearrangement joins TRBV7-9 to TRBJ2-2, with 11 positions matching TRBD1. In germline, CDR1 is SEHNR, CDR2 FQNEAQ (reference sequence). Trimming took 6 bases from V and 5 from J; bases not matched to a gene: 17. This CDR3 spans 19 amino acids.

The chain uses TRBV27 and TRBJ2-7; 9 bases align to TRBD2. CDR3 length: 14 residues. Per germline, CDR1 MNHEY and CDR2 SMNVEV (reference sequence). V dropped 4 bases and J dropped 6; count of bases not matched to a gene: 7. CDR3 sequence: CASSSGTSLPEQYF. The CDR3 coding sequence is TGTGCCAGCAGTTCGGGGACTAGCCTCCCCGAGCAGTACTTC.

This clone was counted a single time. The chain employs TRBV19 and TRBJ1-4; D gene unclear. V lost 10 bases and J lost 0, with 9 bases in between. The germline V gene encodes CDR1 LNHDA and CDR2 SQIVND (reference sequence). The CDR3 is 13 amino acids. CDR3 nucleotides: TGTGCCACCAAAACTGCAACTAATGAAAAACTGTTTTTT. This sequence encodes CATKTATNEKLFF.